One and the same sample provided the 25 T cell receptor beta chains below, sequenced in a study of blood T cell repertoires in COVID-19. Sequenced by immunoSEQ multiplex PCR; TCRdb stores in-frame clones only, minus some. Of about 100,000 clones listed, roughly 80% are singletons. Sample: peripheral blood. The receptors stem from a man aged 50-60 years with active or convalescent COVID-19.

This chain uses TRBV5-4 with TRBJ2-1; 10 nucleotides line up with TRBD2. CDR3 length: 16 amino acids. Germline V gives CDR1 SGHNT, CDR2 YYREEE (reference sequence). V shed 0 bases and J 7 bases; nucleotides not matched to a gene: 7. The chain's CDR3 is CASSLDSGRAGNEQFF. The CDR3 nucleotides are TGTGCCAGCAGCTTGGACAGCGGGAGGGCCGGAAATGAGCAGTTCTTC.

The chain has TRBV21-1 and TRBJ1-1. TRBV21-1 is deemed a pseudogene. The CDR3 runs to 16 residues. CDR3 nucleotide sequence: TGTGCCAGCAGCAAAGATAAGGAGGTCATGAACACTGAAGCTTTCTTT. It yields the protein CASSKDKEVMNTEAFF.

The chain uses TRBV9 and TRBJ1-5; 9 bases line up with TRBD1. The trim removed 3 bases at V and 7 bases at J, leaving 5 bases unmatched. CDR1 SGDLS and CDR2 YYNGEE come from the germline V gene. The CDR3 sequence is 14 residues long. CDR3 protein: CASSDTGGGQPQHF. CDR3 DNA sequence: TGTGCCAGCAGCGACACAGGGGGCGGACAGCCCCAGCATTTT.

This clone was detected many times. The chain links TRBV7-9 to TRBJ1-2; 10 nucleotides agree with TRBD1. The junction had 11 bases not matched to a gene; V was cut back by 8 bases and J by 8 bases. CDR1 is SEHNR, CDR2 FQNEAQ, per germline (reference sequence). The CDR3 is 14 residues long. The DNA of the CDR3 is TGTGCCAGCGCCCCCGGGACAGGGGCGGCCGGCTACACCTTC. Translation: CASAPGTGAAGYTF.

The rearrangement uses TRBV30 and TRBJ2-1, with D possibly being TRBD1 (5 bases). Germline V CDR1 and CDR2: GTSNPN, SVGIG (reference sequence). Trimming shortened V by 3 bases and J by 8 bases, and 14 bases separated the two germline ends. The CDR3 loop spans 13 amino acids. The chain's CDR3 is CAWRLQGWDEQFF. The CDR3 DNA is TGTGCCTGGAGGTTGCAGGGATGGGATGAGCAGTTCTTC.

The CDR3 protein is CASSKQGDQPQHF. CDR3 nucleotides: TGTGCCAGTAGTAAACAGGGAGACCAGCCCCAGCATTTT. This chain uses TRBV19 with TRBJ1-5; weak D call: TRBD1 (6 bases). This CDR3 contains 13 residues. The germline V gene encodes CDR1 LNHDA and CDR2 SQIVND (reference sequence). V gave up 4 bases and J gave up 7 bases, with 11 bases separating them.

This clone was seen a single time. Here the CDR3 reads CASSLYGQNTEAFF. The CDR3 bases are TGTGCCAGCAGCTTATACGGTCAAAACACTGAAGCTTTCTTT. The rearrangement uses TRBV11-3 and TRBJ1-1; D is uncertain. Trimming cost V 2 bases and J 2 bases, with 9 bases left between them. The CDR3 has 14 residues. Per the germline V gene, CDR1 is SGHNT and CDR2 is YENEEA. Filled out from reference TRBV11-3 and TRBJ1-1, the complete variable domain reads EAGVVQSPRYKIIEKKQPVAFWCNPISGHNTLYWYLQNLGQGPELLIRYENEEAVDDSQLPKDRFSAERLKGVDSTLKIQPAELGDSAVYLCASSLYGQNTEAFFGQGTRLTVV.

The CDR3 reads CASRKTGNNQPQHF. CDR3 nucleotide sequence: TGTGCCAGCAGAAAGACAGGGAACAATCAGCCCCAGCATTTT. The chain recombines TRBV6-5 with TRBJ1-5; 7 positions agree with TRBD1. The germline V gene has CDR1 MNHEY and CDR2 SVGAGI. J lost 3 bases, V lost 6 bases, and 5 bases had no gene match. This CDR3 spans 14 amino acids.

The V gene is TRBV5-1, the J gene TRBJ2-7; 7 bases fit TRBD1. Germline V gene sequence: CDR1 SGHRS, CDR2 YFSETQ. With V trimmed by 0 bases and J by 0 bases, 3 bases remained unmatched. The CDR3 is 15 amino acids. CDR3 sequence (DNA): TGCGCCAGCAGCTTGGTGACAGGGCTCTCCTACGAGCAGTACTTC. This gives the protein CASSLVTGLSYEQYF.

There are a few counts of this clone. Here the CDR3 DNA reads TGTGCCAGCAGCCCAAGTGGCGGAGCCTACGAGCAGTACTTC. Amino acids: CASSPSGGAYEQYF. The V gene is TRBV7-9, the J gene TRBJ2-7; no reliable D call. CDR1 is SEHNR and CDR2 is FQNEAQ in the germline V gene (reference sequence). The CDR3 contains 14 residues. V lost 5 bases, J lost 2 bases, and 13 bases lay in between.

The chain combines TRBV10-2 with TRBJ1-3; D may be TRBD1 (6 bases). This CDR3 is built from 14 residues. Germline CDR1 reads WSHSY; CDR2 reads SAAADI. The V and J ends lost 5 bases and 4 bases respectively, with 12 bases between them. The CDR3 nucleotides read TGCGCCAGCAGTTTCACAGGGCCCGGAAACACCATATATTTT. This sequence encodes CASSFTGPGNTIYF.

The chain links TRBV30 to TRBJ1-1, with D perhaps matching TRBD1 (6 bases). Germline V gene lookup returns CDR1 GTSNPN and CDR2 SVGIG (reference sequence). Trimming shortened V by 2 bases and J by 1 base, and 14 bases separated the two germline ends. The CDR3 runs to 15 residues. CDR3 DNA sequence: TGTGCCTGGAGTAGGAACAGGGTTCGGAACACTGAAGCTTTCTTT. Translating gives CAWSRNRVRNTEAFF.

V is TRBV30 and J is TRBJ1-4; tentative D call: TRBD1 (5 bases). The CDR3 consists of 15 residues. V gave up 3 bases and J gave up 3 bases, with 14 bases separating them. In germline, CDR1 is GTSNPN, CDR2 SVGIG (reference sequence). The chain's CDR3 is CAWRSRARSNEKLFF. The CDR3 DNA sequence: TGTGCCTGGAGGAGCAGGGCGAGGTCTAATGAAAAACTGTTTTTT.

This clone has only one observation. This sequence joins TRBV6-5 and TRBJ2-3; 10 bases map to TRBD2. The CDR3 spans 16 residues. V lost 2 bases, J lost 2 bases, and 4 bases stayed unmatched. Germline V lookup: CDR1 MNHEY, CDR2 SVGAGI. The CDR3 spells CASSYQSGRVTDTQYF. CDR3 DNA sequence: TGTGCCAGCAGTTACCAGAGCGGGAGGGTCACAGATACGCAGTATTTT.

The chain links TRBV5-5 to TRBJ2-5; TRBD1 aligns across 9 bases. V shed 4 bases, J shed 7 bases, and the junction held 11 bases outside the gene matches. Looked up from germline, CDR1 is SGHKS and CDR2 is YYEKEE (reference sequence). This CDR3 region has 15 residues. DNA of the CDR3: TGTGCCAGCAGCAGAACAGGGGGCGTCCCCGGGACCCAGTACTTC. Translation: CASSRTGGVPGTQYF.

Written as DNA, the CDR3 is TGTGCCAGCAGCAAAAGCGGGCCGTCGTTGGATGAGCAGTTCTTC. Amino acids: CASSKSGPSLDEQFF. The V and J genes are TRBV11-3 and TRBJ2-1, with D possibly TRBD2 on 6 matching bases. Germline V gene sequence: CDR1 SGHNT, CDR2 YENEEA. CDR3 size: 15 residues. The germline V and J ends were trimmed by 5 bases and 8 bases, with 19 bases remaining between them. The whole variable domain, filled in from reference TRBV11-3 and TRBJ2-1, reads EAGVVQSPRYKIIEKKQPVAFWCNPISGHNTLYWYLQNLGQGPELLIRYENEEAVDDSQLPKDRFSAERLKGVDSTLKIQPAELGDSAVYLCASSKSGPSLDEQFFGPGTRLTVL.

The chain links TRBV25-1 to TRBJ1-1; tentatively, D is TRBD1 (5 bases). The CDR3 consists of 15 residues. Germline CDR1 reads MGHDK; CDR2 reads SYGVNS. Trimming stripped 5 bases from V and 3 bases from J, with 16 bases between. CDR3 DNA: TGTGCCAGCAGTAGGGGAGGGGCGGTGTACACTGAAGCTTTCTTT. This translates into CASSRGGAVYTEAFF.

In its sample, this clone was seen once. J is TRBJ2-5 and V is TRBV7-9; D may be TRBD2 (5 bases). Germline V CDR1 and CDR2: SEHNR, FQNEAQ (reference sequence). V was clipped by 1 base and J by 2 bases, with 5 bases between them. The CDR3 spans 13 residues. The CDR3 DNA is TGTGCCAGCAGCTTAGTAGCGCAAGAGACCCAGTACTTC. Protein sequence: CASSLVAQETQYF.

This clone was observed a few times. CDR3 amino acids: CASSKVAGGRYSNQPQHF. In DNA, the CDR3 is TGTGCCAGCAGCAAAGTCGCAGGGGGGCGTTATAGCAATCAGCCCCAGCATTTT. The rearrangement links TRBV21-1 to TRBJ1-5; the table calls TRBD1, which could not be checked here. TRBV21-1 is a pseudogene locus. This CDR3 is 18 amino acids long.

J is TRBJ2-7 and V is TRBV29-1; 8 bases align to TRBD1. The CDR3 totals 13 residues. V trimming: 3 bases; J trimming: 1 base; junction bases outside the gene matches: 2. CDR1 SQVTM and CDR2 ANQGSEA come from the germline V gene. Here the CDR3 reads CSVDRTGSYEQYF. The CDR3 DNA reads as TGCAGCGTTGATAGGACAGGGTCCTACGAGCAGTACTTC.

The chain recombines TRBV19 with TRBJ2-3; D is undetermined. The CDR3 is 14 residues long. Germline V lookup: CDR1 LNHDA, CDR2 SQIVND (reference sequence). Deletions cut 0 bases from V and 0 bases from J, with 4 bases between. CDR3 sequence: CASSIDHSTDTQYF. The CDR3 region has the DNA TGTGCCAGTAGTATAGATCATAGCACAGATACGCAGTATTTT.

The genes are TRBV9 and TRBJ2-1, with 12 bases matching TRBD2. Germline trimming cut 3 bases from V and 6 bases from J; bases unmatched to any gene: 1. The germline V gene has CDR1 SGDLS and CDR2 YYNGEE. This CDR3 comprises 14 residues. The CDR3 nucleotides read TGTGCCAGCAGCGGACTAGCGGGAGTCAATGAGCAGTTCTTC. Residues: CASSGLAGVNEQFF. The full variable domain, in which reference TRBV9 and TRBJ2-1 provide the parts outside the CDR3, is DSGVTQTPKHLITATGQRVTLRCSPRSGDLSVYWYQQSLDQGLQFLIQYYNGEERAKGNILERFSAQQFPDLHSELNLSSLELGDSALYFCASSGLAGVNEQFFGPGTRLTVL.

The V and J genes are TRBV5-6 and TRBJ2-7; D not resolved. The length of the CDR3 is 13 residues. The V gene lost 0 bases and the J gene lost 1 base, with 5 bases spanning the gap. CDR1 SGHDT and CDR2 YYEEEE come from the germline V gene. CDR3 residues: CASSLGYSYEQYF. Here the CDR3 DNA reads TGTGCCAGCAGCTTGGGCTATTCCTACGAGCAGTACTTC.

The chain is built from TRBV27 and TRBJ2-5, with 9 bases identical to TRBD2. The germline CDR1 and CDR2 sequences are MNHEY and SMNVEV (reference sequence). Trimming at V came to 3 bases and at J to 2 bases, leaving 1 base not matched to a gene. This CDR3 is 14 amino acids long. The CDR3 DNA sequence: TGTGCCAGCAGTTTCACTAGCGGGCAAGAGACCCAGTACTTC. It codes for CASSFTSGQETQYF.

The chain couples TRBV18 to TRBJ2-1; unclear D gene. The CDR3 consists of 16 residues. CDR1 KGHSH and CDR2 LQKENI come from the germline V gene. Deletions cut 5 bases from V and 0 bases from J, with 14 bases between. For the CDR3, the DNA is TGTGCCAGCTCAGCAAGTACGAGTCCCTCCTACAATGAGCAGTTCTTC. Amino acid sequence: CASSASTSPSYNEQFF.